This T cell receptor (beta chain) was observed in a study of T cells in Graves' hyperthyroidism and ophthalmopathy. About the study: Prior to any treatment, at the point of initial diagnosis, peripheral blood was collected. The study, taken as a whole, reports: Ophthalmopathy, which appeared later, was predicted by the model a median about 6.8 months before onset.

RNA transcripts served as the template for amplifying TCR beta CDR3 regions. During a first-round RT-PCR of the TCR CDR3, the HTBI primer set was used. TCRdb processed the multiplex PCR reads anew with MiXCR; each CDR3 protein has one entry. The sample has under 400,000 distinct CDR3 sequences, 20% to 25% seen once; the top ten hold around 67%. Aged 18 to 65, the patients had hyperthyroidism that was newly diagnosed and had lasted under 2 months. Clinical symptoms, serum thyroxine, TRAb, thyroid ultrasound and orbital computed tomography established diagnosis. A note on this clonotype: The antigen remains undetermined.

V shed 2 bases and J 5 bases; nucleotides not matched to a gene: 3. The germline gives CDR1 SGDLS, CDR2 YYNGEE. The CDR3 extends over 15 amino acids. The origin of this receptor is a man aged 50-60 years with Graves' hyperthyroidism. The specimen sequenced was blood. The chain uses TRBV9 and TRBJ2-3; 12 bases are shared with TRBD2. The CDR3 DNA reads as TGTGCCAGCAGCGTGAGACTAGCGGGAGAAGATACGCAGTATTTT. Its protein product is CASSVRLAGEDTQYF.